The T cell receptor beta chain under discussion was sequenced for a study of blood T cell repertoires in COVID-19. Authors' processing steps: Amplification from reference gene primers served as the basis for estimated nucleated cell counts. This table comes from immunoSEQ multiplex PCR, and its TCRdb copy is limited to in-frame clones, with some not included. The DNA was the basis for D and trimming; V, J and clone size are from that table. The table records approximately 260,000 clones, approximately 91% of them present only once. The TCR sequence derives from a woman aged 40 to 50 who had recovered from COVID-19. The sequenced sample was peripheral blood.

The DNA of the CDR3 is TGTGCCAGCAGCGTAGGGGTACTAGCGGGAGTCGATACGCAGTATTTT. This encodes CASSVGVLAGVDTQYF. The chain combines TRBV9 with TRBJ2-3; 11 nucleotides line up with TRBD2. This CDR3 contains 16 residues. CDR1 and CDR2 (germline): SGDLS, YYNGEE. The trim removed 0 bases at V and 6 bases at J, leaving 6 bases unmatched.